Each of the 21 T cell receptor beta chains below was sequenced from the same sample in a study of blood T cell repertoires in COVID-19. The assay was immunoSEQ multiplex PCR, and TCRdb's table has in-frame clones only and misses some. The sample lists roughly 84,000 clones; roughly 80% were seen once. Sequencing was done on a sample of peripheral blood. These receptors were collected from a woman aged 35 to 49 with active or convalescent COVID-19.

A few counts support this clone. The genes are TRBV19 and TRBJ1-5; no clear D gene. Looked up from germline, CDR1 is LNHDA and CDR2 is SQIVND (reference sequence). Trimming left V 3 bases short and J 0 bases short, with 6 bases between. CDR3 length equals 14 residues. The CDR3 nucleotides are TGTGCCAGTAGTATGATGAGTAGCAATCAGCCCCAGCATTTT. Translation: CASSMMSSNQPQHF.

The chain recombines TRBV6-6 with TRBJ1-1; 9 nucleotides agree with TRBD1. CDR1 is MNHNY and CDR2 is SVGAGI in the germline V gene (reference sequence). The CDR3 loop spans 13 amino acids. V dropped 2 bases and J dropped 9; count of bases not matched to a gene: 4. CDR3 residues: CASSYPTGGKAFF. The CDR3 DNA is TGTGCCAGCAGTTACCCGACAGGGGGAAAAGCTTTCTTT.

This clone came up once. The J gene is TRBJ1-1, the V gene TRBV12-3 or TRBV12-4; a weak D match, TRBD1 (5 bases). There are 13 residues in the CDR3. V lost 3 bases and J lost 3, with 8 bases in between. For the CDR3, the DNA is TGTGCCAGCAGTTTGGCGGGGGACACTGAAGCTTTCTTT. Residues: CASSLAGDTEAFF.

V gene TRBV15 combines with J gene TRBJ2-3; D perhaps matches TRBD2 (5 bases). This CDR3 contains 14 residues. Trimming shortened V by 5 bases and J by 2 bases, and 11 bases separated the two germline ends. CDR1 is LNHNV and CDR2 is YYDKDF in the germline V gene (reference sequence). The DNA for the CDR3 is TGTGCCACCAGCCAGCGGATTTTCACAGATACGCAGTATTTT. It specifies CATSQRIFTDTQYF.

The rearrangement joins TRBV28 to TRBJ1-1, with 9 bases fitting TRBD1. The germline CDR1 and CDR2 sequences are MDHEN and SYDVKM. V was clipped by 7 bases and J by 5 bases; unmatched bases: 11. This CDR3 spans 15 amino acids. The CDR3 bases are TGTGCCAGCATTAAACAGGGGGCTGGGGGGACTGAAGCTTTCTTT. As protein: CASIKQGAGGTEAFF.

DNA for the CDR3: TGTGCCAGCAGCTCGGAGGGGGCTCGTCAGCCCCAGCATTTT. As protein: CASSSEGARQPQHF. This chain links TRBV7-6 with TRBJ1-5; TRBD1 aligns across 7 bases. This CDR3 spans 14 amino acids. Germline lookup yields CDR1 SGHVS and CDR2 FNYEAQ. Losses at the gene ends were 4 bases for V and 6 bases for J; bases not matched to a gene: 6.

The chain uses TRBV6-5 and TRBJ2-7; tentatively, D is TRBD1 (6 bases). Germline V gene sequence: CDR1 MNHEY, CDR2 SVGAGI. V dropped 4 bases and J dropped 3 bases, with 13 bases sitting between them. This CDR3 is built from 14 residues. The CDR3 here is CASSSHRVSYEQYF. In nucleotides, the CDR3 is TGTGCCAGCAGTTCGCACAGGGTGAGCTACGAGCAGTACTTC.

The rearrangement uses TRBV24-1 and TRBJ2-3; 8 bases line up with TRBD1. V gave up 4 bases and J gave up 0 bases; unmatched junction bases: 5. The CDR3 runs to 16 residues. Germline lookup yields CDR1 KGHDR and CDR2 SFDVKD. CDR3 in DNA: TGTGCCACCAGTGACCTGGGACAGGATAGCACAGATACGCAGTATTTT. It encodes CATSDLGQDSTDTQYF.

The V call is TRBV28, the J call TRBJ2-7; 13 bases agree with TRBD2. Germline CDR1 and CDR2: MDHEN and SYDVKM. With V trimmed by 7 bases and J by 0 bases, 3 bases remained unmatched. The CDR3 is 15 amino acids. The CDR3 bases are TGTGCCAGCAAACTAGCGGGAGGGGCCTCCTACGAGCAGTACTTC. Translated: CASKLAGGASYEQYF.

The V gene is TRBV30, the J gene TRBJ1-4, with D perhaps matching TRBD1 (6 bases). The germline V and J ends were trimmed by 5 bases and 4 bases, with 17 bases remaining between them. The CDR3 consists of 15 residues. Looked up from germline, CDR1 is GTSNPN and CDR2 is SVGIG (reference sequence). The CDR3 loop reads CAWGQGGAGNEKLFF. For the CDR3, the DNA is TGTGCCTGGGGTCAAGGGGGGGCAGGTAATGAAAAACTGTTTTTT.

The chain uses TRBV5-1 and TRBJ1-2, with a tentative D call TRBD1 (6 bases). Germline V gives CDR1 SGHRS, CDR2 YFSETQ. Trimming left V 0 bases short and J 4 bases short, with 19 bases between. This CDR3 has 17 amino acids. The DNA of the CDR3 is TGCGCCAGCAGCTTGGTGACAGGCACGGCCCCCCGCTATGGCTACACCTTC. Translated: CASSLVTGTAPRYGYTF.

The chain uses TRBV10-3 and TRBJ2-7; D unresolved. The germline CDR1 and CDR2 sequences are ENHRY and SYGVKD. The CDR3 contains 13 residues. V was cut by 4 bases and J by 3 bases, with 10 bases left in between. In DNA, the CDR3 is TGTGCCATCAGTGTAGCCCAATTCTACGAGCAGTACTTC. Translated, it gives CAISVAQFYEQYF.

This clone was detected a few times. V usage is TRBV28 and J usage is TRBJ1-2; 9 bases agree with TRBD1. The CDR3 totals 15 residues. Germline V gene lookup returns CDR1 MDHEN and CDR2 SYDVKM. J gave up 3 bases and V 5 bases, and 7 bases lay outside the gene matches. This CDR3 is CASSRRDRVYYGYTF. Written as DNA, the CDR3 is TGTGCCAGCAGTAGGCGGGACAGGGTGTACTATGGCTACACCTTC.

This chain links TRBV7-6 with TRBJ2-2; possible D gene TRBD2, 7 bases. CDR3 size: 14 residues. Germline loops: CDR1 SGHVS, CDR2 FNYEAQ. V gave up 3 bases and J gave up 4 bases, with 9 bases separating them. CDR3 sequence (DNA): TGTGCCAGCAGCTTGGGAGGGGGCACCGGGGAGCTGTTTTTT. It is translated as CASSLGGGTGELFF.

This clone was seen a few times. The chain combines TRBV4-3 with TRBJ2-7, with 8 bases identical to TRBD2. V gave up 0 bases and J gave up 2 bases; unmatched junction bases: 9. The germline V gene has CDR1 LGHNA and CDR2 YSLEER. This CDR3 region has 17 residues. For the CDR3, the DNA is TGCGCCAGCAGCCAAGATTTCGTCGGGGGGGGCCCCTACGAGCAGTACTTC. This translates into CASSQDFVGGGPYEQYF.

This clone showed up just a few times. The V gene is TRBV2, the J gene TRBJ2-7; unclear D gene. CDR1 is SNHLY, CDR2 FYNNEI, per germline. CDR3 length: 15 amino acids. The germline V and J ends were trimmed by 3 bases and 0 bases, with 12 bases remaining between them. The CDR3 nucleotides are TGTGCCAGCAGTGACTGGCTGGCTTCCTCCTACGAGCAGTACTTC. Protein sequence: CASSDWLASSYEQYF.

The CDR3, as DNA: TGTGCCATCAGTGAAACAAAACAGGGTCCCTACGAGCAGTACTTC. It translates to CAISETKQGPYEQYF. The chain employs TRBV10-3 and TRBJ2-7, with D perhaps TRBD1 (6 bases). V was shortened by 3 bases and J by 2 bases, with 14 bases between the two germline ends. The CDR3 sequence is 15 residues long. Germline assignment: CDR1 ENHRY and CDR2 SYGVKD.

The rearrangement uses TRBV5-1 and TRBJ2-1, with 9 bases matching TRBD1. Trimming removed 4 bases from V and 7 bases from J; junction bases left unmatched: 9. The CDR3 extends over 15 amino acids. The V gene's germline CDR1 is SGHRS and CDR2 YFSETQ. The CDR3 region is CASSDGTGMENEQFF. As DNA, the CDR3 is TGCGCCAGCAGCGACGGGACAGGGATGGAGAATGAGCAGTTCTTC.

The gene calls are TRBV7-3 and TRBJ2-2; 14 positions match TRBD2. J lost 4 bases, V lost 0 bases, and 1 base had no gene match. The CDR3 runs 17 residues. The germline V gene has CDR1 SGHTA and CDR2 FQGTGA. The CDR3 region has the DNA TGTGCCAGCAGCTTAACGGGGACTAGCGGGAGCACCGGGGAGCTGTTTTTT. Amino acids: CASSLTGTSGSTGELFF.

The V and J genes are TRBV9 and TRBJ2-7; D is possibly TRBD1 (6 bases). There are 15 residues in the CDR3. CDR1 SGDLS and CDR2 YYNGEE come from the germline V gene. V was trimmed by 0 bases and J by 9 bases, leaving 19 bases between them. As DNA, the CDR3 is TGTGCCAGCAGCGTAGCCGAGTGGACAGCAGACGCGCAGTACTTC. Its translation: CASSVAEWTADAQYF.

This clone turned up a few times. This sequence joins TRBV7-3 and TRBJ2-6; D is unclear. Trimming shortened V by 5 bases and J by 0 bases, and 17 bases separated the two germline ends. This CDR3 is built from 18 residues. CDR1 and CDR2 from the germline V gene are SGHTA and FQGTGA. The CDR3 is CASSPQGDSSSGANVLTF. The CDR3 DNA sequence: TGTGCCAGCAGCCCCCAAGGTGACTCTTCCTCTGGGGCCAACGTCCTGACTTTC.